Only a few counts were recorded for the clone carrying this T cell receptor (beta chain). The antigen remains undetermined. These data come from a study of response to subunit inactivated influenza vaccine. Study-level findings and limits: Authors suggested seasonal influenza vaccinations each recruit few new T cells.

TCRdb redid the calling of the RT-PCR reads with MiXCR, one entry per CDR3 protein. The data hold under 850,000 distinct CDR3 sequences, with around a sixth observed a single time. The germline V gene has CDR1 MDHEN and CDR2 SYDVKM. Trimming pared 7 bases from V and 5 bases from J, leaving 9 bases between. This CDR3 has 11 residues. The sample was PBMCs from blood, taken approximately 5 days after vaccination. This clonotype originated in a man between 45 and 60 years old who received an inactivated influenza vaccine. The chain has TRBV28 and TRBJ2-7; the D gene is possibly TRBD2 (5 bases). The CDR3 sequence: CASTREHEQYF. CDR3 nucleotide sequence: TGTGCCAGCACTAGGGAGCACGAGCAGTACTTC.